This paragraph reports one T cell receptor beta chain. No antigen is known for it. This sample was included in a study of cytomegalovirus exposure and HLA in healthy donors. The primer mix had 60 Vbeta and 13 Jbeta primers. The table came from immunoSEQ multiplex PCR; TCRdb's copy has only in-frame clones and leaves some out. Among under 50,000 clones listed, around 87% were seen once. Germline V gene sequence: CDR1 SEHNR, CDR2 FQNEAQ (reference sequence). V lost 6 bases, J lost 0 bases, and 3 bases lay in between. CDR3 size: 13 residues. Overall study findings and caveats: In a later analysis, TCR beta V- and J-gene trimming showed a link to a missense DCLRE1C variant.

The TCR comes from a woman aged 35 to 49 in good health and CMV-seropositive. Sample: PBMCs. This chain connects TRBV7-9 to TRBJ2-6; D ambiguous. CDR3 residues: CASSYSGANVLTF. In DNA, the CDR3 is TGTGCCAGCAGTTACTCTGGGGCCAACGTCCTGACTTTC.